Listed below are T cell receptor beta chains from one sample, sequenced in a study of cytomegalovirus exposure and HLA in healthy donors. Clones were read by immunoSEQ multiplex PCR, and TCRdb kept only the in-frame ones, dropping some. The sample has some 220,000 clones; around four fifths are singletons. Material: PBMCs. The receptors stem from a boy younger than 18 in good health and CMV-seronegative. Each CDR3 is given with its conserved first and last residue. D genes are given only for firm matches. Not all rows give a size; the values are once, few, many and, for expanded clones, a class.

abundance	v_gene	d_gene	j_gene	CDR3nt	CDR3aa
.	TRBV21-1	.	TRBJ2-5	TGTGCCAGCAGCACGGGGAAAGAGACCCAGTACTTC	CASSTGKETQYF
few	TRBV4-2	.	TRBJ2-4	TGTGCCAGCAGCCAAGCTGAGCTAGCCAAAAACATTCAGTACTTC	CASSQAELAKNIQYF
.	TRBV6-6	.	TRBJ2-3	TGTGCCAGCAGTTACGCAGTGACAGATACGCAGTATTTT	CASSYAVTDTQYF
.	TRBV27	TRBD1	TRBJ1-1	TGTGCCAGCAGTGGACAGGGCCCGGCTGGGACTGAAGCTTTCTTT	CASSGQGPAGTEAFF
.	TRBV5-6	TRBD2	TRBJ2-5	TGTGCCAGCAGCACATCGACTAGCCTTGTTTTTTCGGAGACCCAGTACTTC	CASSTSTSLVFSETQYF
few	TRBV6-6	.	TRBJ2-7	TGTGCCAGCATTTACGATTACCACAAAGACGAGCAGTACTTC	CASIYDYHKDEQYF
.	TRBV7-9	.	TRBJ1-5	TGTGCCAGCAGCTTAGGGGCTCAGCCCCAGCATTTT	CASSLGAQPQHF
.	TRBV2	.	TRBJ2-1	TGTGCCAGCAGTGAATGGAGTGAGCAGTTCTTC	CASSEWSEQFF
.	TRBV9	.	TRBJ2-3	TGTGCCAGCAGCGTAGGGCTCCCAGATACGCAGTATTTT	CASSVGLPDTQYF
.	TRBV19	TRBD1	TRBJ1-4	TGTGCCAGTAGTAGGGAACAGGGGAACAATGAAAAACTGTTTTTT	CASSREQGNNEKLFF
.	TRBV30	TRBD2	TRBJ2-7	TGTGCCTGGAGTGTACCCCGGGTAGCGGGCTACGAGCAGTACTTC	CAWSVPRVAGYEQYF